These 8 T cell receptor beta chains were all obtained from the same sample, sequenced in a study of T cell responses to AZD1222 COVID-19 vaccine. Clones were sequenced by immunoSEQ multiplex PCR, and TCRdb holds only the in-frame ones, with some missing. The sample contains 160,000 or so clones, roughly 90% of which appear only once. Sequencing was performed on peripheral blood, taken 28 days after the second AZD1222 dose. The receptors derive from an adult who received the AZD1222 COVID-19 vaccine.

This clone was seen a handful of times. J is TRBJ1-2 and V is TRBV7-9; D is perhaps TRBD1 (5 bases). CDR3 length: 15 residues. The germline V gene encodes CDR1 SEHNR and CDR2 FQNEAQ (reference sequence). Trimming took off 5 bases at V and 7 bases at J, with 20 bases between the two ends. The CDR3 sequence: CASSSRDSLRGGYTF. Written as DNA, the CDR3 is TGTGCCAGCAGCAGCCGGGACTCCTTAAGGGGTGGCTACACCTTC.

The chain employs TRBV9 and TRBJ1-3; D not certain. Trimming shortened V by 0 bases and J by 4 bases, and 11 bases separated the two germline ends. Looked up from germline, CDR1 is SGDLS and CDR2 is YYNGEE. There are 15 residues in the CDR3. DNA of the CDR3: TGTGCCAGCAGCGTAGGAGGAGGTCCGGGAAACACCATATATTTT. Protein: CASSVGGGPGNTIYF.

This chain links TRBV7-8 with TRBJ2-1, with D uncertain. Germline CDR1 reads SGHVS; CDR2 reads FQNEAQ. The CDR3 covers 13 residues. V gave up 5 bases and J gave up 6 bases, with 11 bases separating them. In nucleotides, the CDR3 is TGTGCCAGCAGCGCGTTTGTCCTCAATGAGCAGTTCTTC. It yields the protein CASSAFVLNEQFF. The full variable domain, in which reference TRBV7-8 and TRBJ2-1 provide the parts outside the CDR3, is GAGVSQSPRYKVAKRGQDVALRCDPISGHVSLFWYQQALGQGPEFLTYFQNEAQLDKSGLPSDRFFAERPEGSVSTLKIQRTQQEDSAVYLCASSAFVLNEQFFGPGTRLTVL.

The V and J genes are TRBV9 and TRBJ1-4, with D possibly being TRBD1 (6 bases). CDR3 length: 14 amino acids. V was clipped by 0 bases and J by 8 bases, with 11 bases between them. Germline CDR1 and CDR2: SGDLS and YYNGEE. The CDR3: CASSVGGQLEKLFF. DNA for the CDR3: TGTGCCAGCAGCGTAGGGGGACAACTAGAAAAACTGTTTTTT.

The chain has TRBV29-1 and TRBJ1-2, with 7 bases that match TRBD1. Per germline, CDR1 SQVTM and CDR2 ANQGSEA. With V trimmed by 6 bases and J by 0 bases, 7 bases remained unmatched. The CDR3 is 14 residues long. CDR3 DNA sequence: TGCAGCGTACAGACAGGGAGCCCTAACTATGGCTACACCTTC. Protein: CSVQTGSPNYGYTF.

V gene TRBV5-4 combines with J gene TRBJ1-1; TRBD1 agrees at 7 bases. Per germline, CDR1 SGHNT and CDR2 YYREEE (reference sequence). The V and J ends lost 1 base and 6 bases, in that order; junction bases with no gene match: 6. This CDR3 is 14 amino acids long. The CDR3 loop is CASSLRDSNSEAFF. CDR3 coding DNA: TGTGCCAGCAGCTTGAGGGACAGTAACTCTGAAGCTTTCTTT.

This chain links TRBV6-5 with TRBJ1-2; D may be TRBD1 (5 bases). CDR3 size: 15 residues. Germline V gene data show CDR1 as MNHEY and CDR2 as SVGAGI. Trimming took off 0 bases at V and 4 bases at J, with 12 bases between the two ends. CDR3 region: CASSYSQGNPYGYTF. The CDR3 region has the DNA TGTGCCAGCAGTTACTCTCAGGGAAACCCCTATGGCTACACCTTC.

The chain carries TRBV14 and TRBJ2-1; D possibly corresponds to TRBD2 (7 bases). The CDR3 is 16 residues long. Germline V CDR1 and CDR2: SGHDN, FVKESK. Trimming removed 1 base at V and 0 bases at J, with 10 bases between. The CDR3 is CASSQGGGRSYNEQFF. The DNA of the CDR3 is TGTGCCAGCAGCCAAGGGGGGGGCCGCTCCTACAATGAGCAGTTCTTC.